This passage covers 8 T cell receptor beta chains from one sample sequenced in a study of regulatory T cells in long-lasting Graves disease. Building of the TCR beta libraries involved iRepertoire HTBI primers and Arm-PCR of CDR3 regions. TCRdb processed the multiplex PCR reads anew with MiXCR; each CDR3 protein has one entry. The sample carries 440,000 or so distinct CDR3 sequences, more than 12% recorded once. Time point given: newly diagnosed GD, antithyroid drugs for less than 3 months. The TCR library was made from RNA that had been extracted from PBMCs in TRIzol. This same sample was also part of a study on T cells in Graves' hyperthyroidism and ophthalmopathy.

The input for sequencing was peripheral blood mononuclear cells (PBMCs), taken at new diagnosis, from a patient treated with antithyroid drugs. The receptor source for this set is a woman under 40 with Graves disease.

The table lists this clonotype with many counts. The rearrangement links TRBV28 to TRBJ2-7; TRBD1 might be the D (6 bases). V lost 8 bases and J 2 bases, leaving 10 bases between the germline ends. From germline, CDR1 is MDHEN and CDR2 SYDVKM. There are 12 residues in the CDR3. As DNA, the CDR3 is TGTGCCAGCGGACGGACAGCCTACGAGCAGTACTTC. Its translation: CASGRTAYEQYF.

This clonotype was counted at least ten times. This rearrangement joins TRBV20-1 to TRBJ2-7; D is possibly TRBD2 (5 bases). In germline, CDR1 is DFQATT, CDR2 SNEGSKA (reference sequence). V lost 0 bases and J 4 bases, leaving 13 bases between the germline ends. CDR3 size: 14 residues. CDR3 sequence reads: CSARDLAGAYEQYF. Written as DNA, the CDR3 is TGCAGTGCTAGAGATCTAGCCGGAGCGTACGAGCAGTACTTC.

There are a few counts of this clonotype. The V and J genes are TRBV14 and TRBJ2-1, with D perhaps matching TRBD2 (6 bases). The germline CDR1 and CDR2 sequences are SGHDN and FVKESK. The V and J ends lost 3 bases and 7 bases respectively, with 16 bases between them. The CDR3 sequence is 15 residues long. This chain's CDR3 is CASSHRDLKGNEQFF. For the CDR3, the DNA is TGTGCCAGCAGCCATCGGGACTTAAAAGGAAATGAGCAGTTCTTC.

In this sample, this clonotype turned up once. The V gene is TRBV6-5, the J gene TRBJ2-7; a weak D match, TRBD1 (5 bases). Germline CDR1 reads MNHEY; CDR2 reads SVGAGI. V was shortened by 2 bases and J by 5 bases, with 10 bases between the two germline ends. The CDR3 runs 13 residues. The DNA of the CDR3 is TGTGCCAGCAGTTACGCAGGGCGGAACGAGCAGTACTTC. Translated: CASSYAGRNEQYF.

This clonotype came up many times. The rearrangement joins TRBV5-1 to TRBJ2-4, with 8 bases that match TRBD1. Germline CDR1 and CDR2: SGHRS and YFSETQ. This CDR3 has 17 amino acids. V was clipped by 0 bases and J by 6 bases; unmatched bases: 11. The CDR3 spells CASSLVSLRDRTNIQYF. CDR3 sequence (DNA): TGCGCCAGCAGCTTGGTTTCTCTCCGGGACAGGACAAACATTCAGTACTTC.

The genes are TRBV15 and TRBJ2-3, with 10 bases fitting TRBD2. J lost 4 bases, V lost 0 bases, and 7 bases had no gene match. The CDR3 runs 17 residues. The germline V gene has CDR1 LNHNV and CDR2 YYDKDF (reference sequence). The CDR3 DNA reads as TGTGCCACCAGCAGAGATACCCTAGCGGGAGCCTCAGATACGCAGTATTTT. Residues: CATSRDTLAGASDTQYF.

This chain links TRBV6-5 with TRBJ1-4, with a weak D call TRBD1 (6 bases). V was trimmed by 4 bases and J by 1 base, leaving 10 bases between them. The CDR3 loop spans 15 amino acids. Looked up from germline, CDR1 is MNHEY and CDR2 is SVGAGI. The chain's CDR3 is CASSSSQGTNEKLFF. CDR3 DNA: TGTGCCAGCAGTTCCTCACAGGGAACTAATGAAAAACTGTTTTTT.

J is TRBJ2-7 and V is TRBV6-5; 8 bases are a match to TRBD2. V was clipped by 2 bases and J by 0 bases; unmatched bases: 3. The CDR3 runs 15 residues. Per the germline V gene, CDR1 is MNHEY and CDR2 is SVGAGI. The CDR3 reads CASSYASGFSYEQYF. The CDR3 DNA reads as TGTGCCAGCAGTTACGCTAGCGGGTTCTCCTACGAGCAGTACTTC.